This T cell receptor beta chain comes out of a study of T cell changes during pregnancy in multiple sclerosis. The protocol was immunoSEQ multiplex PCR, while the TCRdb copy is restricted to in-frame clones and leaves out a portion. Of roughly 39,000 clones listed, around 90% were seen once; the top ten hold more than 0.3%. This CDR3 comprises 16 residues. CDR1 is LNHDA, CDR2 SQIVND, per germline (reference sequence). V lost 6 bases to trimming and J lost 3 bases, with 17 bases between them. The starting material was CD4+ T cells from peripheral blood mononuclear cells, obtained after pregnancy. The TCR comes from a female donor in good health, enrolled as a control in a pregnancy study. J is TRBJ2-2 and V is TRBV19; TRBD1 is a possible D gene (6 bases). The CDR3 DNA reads TGTGCCAGTAGAATCTATGGGGGCCAGGACACCGGGGAGCTGTTTTTT. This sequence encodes CASRIYGGQDTGELFF.